This T cell receptor (beta chain) was retrieved from a study of shared clonotypes between healthy human individuals. Here immunoSEQ multiplex PCR was the method, and the copy in TCRdb shows in-frame clones only, minus some. There are fewer than 400,000 clones in the sample; around 74% occur only once, and over 9% lies in the top ten. A split of CD4+ cells into CD45RA+ naive and CD45RA-negative memory subsets was performed. Germline CDR1 and CDR2: SGHVS and FNYEAQ. CDR3 length equals 11 residues. V gave up 2 bases and J gave up 4 bases, with 2 bases separating them. This clonotype originated in a man aged 30-40 years in good health. Sample: memory CD4+ T cells sorted from blood. Subset meaning: CD45RA-negative fraction. This chain links TRBV7-6 with TRBJ2-5; no firm D call. CDR3 protein: CASSLSETQYF. The DNA for the CDR3 is TGTGCCAGCAGCTTATCAGAGACCCAGTACTTC.